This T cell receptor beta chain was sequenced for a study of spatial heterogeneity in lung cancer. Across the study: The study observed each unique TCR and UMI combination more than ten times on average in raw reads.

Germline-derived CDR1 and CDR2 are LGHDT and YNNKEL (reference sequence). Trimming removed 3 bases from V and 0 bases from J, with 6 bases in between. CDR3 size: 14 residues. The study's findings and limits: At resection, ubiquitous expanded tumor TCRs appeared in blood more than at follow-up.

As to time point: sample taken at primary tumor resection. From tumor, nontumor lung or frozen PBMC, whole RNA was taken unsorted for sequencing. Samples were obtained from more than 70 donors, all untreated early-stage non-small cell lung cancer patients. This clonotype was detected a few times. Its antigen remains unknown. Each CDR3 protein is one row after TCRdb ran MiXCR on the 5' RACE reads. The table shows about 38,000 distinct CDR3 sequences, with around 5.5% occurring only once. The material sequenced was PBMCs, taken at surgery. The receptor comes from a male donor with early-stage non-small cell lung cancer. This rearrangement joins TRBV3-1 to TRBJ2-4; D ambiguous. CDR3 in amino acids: CASSHGLAKNIQYF. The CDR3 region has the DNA TGTGCCAGCAGCCATGGGCTAGCCAAAAACATTCAGTACTTC.